These 15 T cell receptor beta chains were sequenced from one sample in a study of cytotoxic CD8 clonotypes in ibrutinib-treated CLL. TCRdb's copy holds only in-frame clones and misses some; the assay was immunoSEQ multiplex PCR. The table has about 140,000 clones, roughly 80% seen once. Sequences were derived from PBMCs, sampled after 12 months of ibrutinib treatment. The receptors shown here come from a human donor with chronic lymphocytic leukemia.

This clone has just a few counts. The rearrangement joins TRBV5-1 to TRBJ2-1; D is undetermined. Between the trimmed V and J ends, which lost 1 base and 10 bases, there was a span of 15 bases. This CDR3 is built from 14 residues. CDR1 is SGHRS and CDR2 is YFSETQ in the germline V gene. The CDR3 DNA sequence: TGCGCCAGCAGCTTGACCCTTATGGGGATCGAGCAGTTCTTC. Translated: CASSLTLMGIEQFF.

The genes are TRBV14 and TRBJ1-2; tentative D call: TRBD1 (5 bases). Trimming stripped 2 bases from V and 1 base from J, with 17 bases between. There are 17 residues in the CDR3. The germline gives CDR1 SGHDN, CDR2 FVKESK. The CDR3 loop is CASSQILRGRHNYGYTF. CDR3 coding DNA: TGTGCCAGCAGCCAAATTTTAAGGGGACGACATAACTATGGCTACACCTTC.

The chain joins TRBV5-6 to TRBJ2-5; D perhaps matches TRBD2 (5 bases). Trimming removed 4 bases from V and 2 bases from J, with 12 bases in between. This CDR3 contains 14 residues. Germline values: CDR1 SGHDT, CDR2 YYEEEE. The CDR3 DNA reads TGTGCCAGCAGCGGGGAGACGGTTCAAGAGACCCAGTACTTC. Protein sequence: CASSGETVQETQYF.

The chain carries TRBV25-1 and TRBJ2-3, with D unresolved. The CDR3 is 15 amino acids. In germline, CDR1 is MGHDK, CDR2 SYGVNS. V dropped 4 bases and J dropped 3 bases, with 14 bases sitting between them. The chain's CDR3 is CASSGSAVVTDTQYF. For the CDR3, the DNA is TGTGCCAGCAGTGGGTCGGCAGTAGTAACAGATACGCAGTATTTT.

The chain has TRBV7-2 and TRBJ1-4, with 7 positions matching TRBD1. CDR1 SGHTA and CDR2 FQGNSA come from the germline V gene. After removal of 5 bases from V and 8 bases from J, the junction contained 11 bases not matched to a gene. The CDR3 is 15 amino acids. Here the CDR3 reads CASSPNGQAGEKLFF. CDR3 sequence (DNA): TGTGCCAGCAGCCCAAACGGACAGGCGGGCGAAAAACTGTTTTTT.

The chain combines TRBV4-2 with TRBJ2-3, with 8 bases matching TRBD1. Germline V gene data show CDR1 as LGHNA and CDR2 as YNFKEQ. The CDR3 spans 18 residues. Trimming removed 0 bases from V and 1 base from J; junction bases left unmatched: 9. The CDR3 sequence is CASSQDPTGALGTDTQYF. The CDR3 coding sequence is TGTGCCAGCAGCCAAGATCCGACAGGGGCTTTGGGCACAGATACGCAGTATTTT.

This sequence joins TRBV6-6 and TRBJ2-6; a weak D match, TRBD2 (5 bases). The CDR3 contains 15 residues. CDR1 and CDR2 from the germline V gene are MNHNY and SVGAGI (reference sequence). Trimming left V 6 bases short and J 0 bases short, with 9 bases between. CDR3 DNA sequence: TGTGCCAGCAGCCCCACTAGCTCTGGGGCCAACGTCCTGACTTTC. Its translation is CASSPTSSGANVLTF.

The V call is TRBV4-3, the J call TRBJ2-1; D not resolved. The CDR3 length is 15 residues. Deletions cut 1 base from V and 3 bases from J, with 10 bases between. Germline assignment: CDR1 LGHNA and CDR2 YSLEER. In DNA form, the CDR3 reads TGCGCCAGCAGCCAAGTAGGCAGAGTCTACAATGAGCAGTTCTTC. This codes for CASSQVGRVYNEQFF.

The chain has TRBV5-1 and TRBJ2-3; 13 bases fit TRBD2. Germline CDR1 reads SGHRS; CDR2 reads YFSETQ. J was trimmed by 5 bases and V by 4 bases; bases with no gene match: 4. CDR3 length equals 15 residues. CDR3 residues: CASSPTSGREDTQYF. Here the CDR3 DNA reads TGCGCCAGCAGCCCAACTAGCGGGAGGGAAGATACGCAGTATTTT.

This clone appeared a few times. The chain links TRBV6-5 to TRBJ1-4; a weak D match, TRBD1 (5 bases). Germline V gene sequence: CDR1 MNHEY, CDR2 SVGAGI. The V gene lost 0 bases and the J gene lost 7 bases, with 15 bases spanning the gap. The CDR3 consists of 16 residues. CDR3 in DNA: TGTGCCAGCAGTTACTCGAACCAGGGTATTAGTGAAAAACTGTTTTTT. It yields the protein CASSYSNQGISEKLFF.

V gene TRBV6-6 combines with J gene TRBJ1-4; 7 nucleotides align to TRBD1. Germline CDR1 MNHNY, CDR2 SVGAGI (reference sequence). Trimming removed 3 bases from V and 6 bases from J; junction bases left unmatched: 4. The CDR3 is 14 amino acids. For the CDR3, the DNA is TGTGCCAGCAGTTATACAGGGACAGATGAAAAACTGTTTTTT. This gives the protein CASSYTGTDEKLFF.

This chain's CDR3 is CASSFAVLSTDTQYF. DNA of the CDR3: TGCGCCAGCAGCTTCGCCGTCTTAAGCACAGATACGCAGTATTTT. The chain recombines TRBV5-1 with TRBJ2-3; D gene uncertain. The germline V gene encodes CDR1 SGHRS and CDR2 YFSETQ. The CDR3 sequence is 15 residues long. V was pared by 2 bases and J by 0 bases, with 10 bases between.

This sequence joins TRBV6-1 and TRBJ2-7; D is ambiguous. Germline V lookup: CDR1 MNHNS, CDR2 SASEGT. Trimming took 2 bases from V and 3 from J, leaving 5 bases between them. This CDR3 is built from 12 residues. This chain's CDR3 is CASSESLYEQYF. The CDR3 DNA reads as TGTGCCAGCAGTGAATCTCTCTACGAGCAGTACTTC.

This clone was detected only once. The rearrangement joins TRBV7-9 to TRBJ1-4, with a possible D match to TRBD1 (6 bases). From germline, CDR1 is SEHNR and CDR2 FQNEAQ (reference sequence). Deletions cut 6 bases from V and 7 bases from J, with 15 bases between. CDR3 length: 14 residues. As DNA, the CDR3 is TGTGCCAGCAGGTTACAGGGACCGGGTGAAAAACTGTTTTTT. It translates to CASRLQGPGEKLFF.

The V call is TRBV2, the J call TRBJ1-4; D might be TRBD1 (6 bases). V dropped 1 base and J dropped 8 bases, with 11 bases sitting between them. This CDR3 region has 14 residues. CDR1 is SNHLY, CDR2 FYNNEI, per germline. In DNA form, the CDR3 reads TGTGCCAGCAGTGAAGTCGGGGGCGCGGAAAAACTGTTTTTT. Translating it yields CASSEVGGAEKLFF.